This T cell receptor beta chain was found in a study of neoadjuvant nivolumab and ipilimumab in lung cancer. Libraries were prepared by immunoSEQ multiplex PCR; TCRdb keeps only in-frame clonotypes and omits some of them. The sample has under 7,000 clones, 70% to 80% seen once. The germline V gene encodes CDR1 MNHEY and CDR2 SMNVEV (reference sequence). The CDR3 extends over 14 amino acids. Trimming removed 5 bases at V and 1 base at J, with 12 bases between. Material: tumor tissue, obtained after neoadjuvant nivolumab, alone or with ipilimumab, at or shortly before surgery. J is TRBJ2-7 and V is TRBV27, with D tentatively TRBD1 or TRBD2 (5 bases each). The clonotype comes from an adult with non-small cell lung cancer. For the CDR3, the DNA is TGTGCCAGCAGTCTGACAGCGGAATCCTACGAGCAGTACTTC. Translation: CASSLTAESYEQYF.